The source of this TCR beta chain is a study of human T cells and chemical hapten exposure. A remark on this clonotype: Its antigen remains unidentified.

Individual cDNA molecules in this library carried unique molecular identifiers. The authors' processing: Sequenced samples showed a median of around 96,000 TCRs each, with counts running from roughly 23,000 to 700,000. TCRdb processed the RACE reads anew with MiXCR; each CDR3 protein has one entry. The V and J calls come from TCRdb's annotation, not from the publication. The sample consists of around 99,000 distinct CDR3 sequences, 9.2% of them appearing once. Time point here: patch test 2, 6 weeks after DPC sensitization. Described treatment: therapeutic diphenylcyclopropenone sensitization with weekly scalp DPC. Overall study findings and caveats: Higher patch test scores went with higher counts of PT1 expanded TCRs. Sensitizing to DPC left TCRs with a frequency above 1 in 1000 unaltered.

The J segment lost 7 bases and the V segment lost 6 bases, leaving 9 bases of the junction unmatched. The CDR3 runs 15 residues. Per the germline V gene, CDR1 is LGHDT and CDR2 is YNNKEL (reference sequence). This receptor was obtained from a woman in her thirties or forties with alopecia areata. Some clones in this sample may be carry-over from other donors' samples. The V and J genes are TRBV3-1 and TRBJ1-6, with 7 positions matching TRBD1. The starting material was whole blood, obtained in connection with sensitization to the hapten diphenylcyclopropenone (DPC). CDR3 sequence: CASRRDRVRNSPLHF. Written as DNA, the CDR3 is TGTGCCAGCAGACGAGACAGGGTTAGGAATTCACCCCTCCACTTT. Full variable domain (outside the CDR3, taken from reference TRBV3-1 and TRBJ1-6): DTAVSQTPKYLVTQMGNDKSIKCEQNLGHDTMYWYKQDSKKFLKIMFSYNNKELIINETVPNRFSPKSPDKAHLNLHINSLELGDSAVYFCASRRDRVRNSPLHFGNGTRLTVT.